Sequencing of this T cell receptor beta chain was carried out in a study of shared clonotypes between healthy human individuals. Overall study context: The study used three CD4 naive, three CD4 memory, two CD8 naive and one CD8 memory plate per donor.

Nashville, Tennessee was home to all donors, who were Caucasian adults. The CDR3 extends over 15 amino acids. Germline lookup yields CDR1 SGHRS and CDR2 YFSETQ. Unmatched junction bases numbered 7, after V lost 4 bases and J lost 2 bases. The table lists this clone with a count of one. What it binds is not known. Running of the assay took place at deep level. Here immunoSEQ multiplex PCR was the method, and the copy in TCRdb shows in-frame clones only, minus some. This sample has approximately 1.4 million clones, with nearly 99% found just once. Findings of the study overall: Non-shared clonotypes had lower generation probabilities than clonotypes shared by all four sorted-subset donors.

This receptor was obtained from a man aged 25 to 40 in good health. The sequenced sample was naive CD4+ T cells sorted from blood. Regarding subset: CD45RA+ positively selected. The chain uses TRBV5-1 and TRBJ2-7; 9 positions agree with TRBD2. The CDR3: CASSPGLAFTYEQYF. The CDR3 DNA follows: TGCGCCAGCAGCCCCGGACTAGCGTTTACCTACGAGCAGTACTTC.